This T cell receptor (beta chain) was observed in a study of identical twins. The donor group consisted entirely of healthy Caucasians. The CDR3 contains 15 residues. The V and J ends lost 0 bases and 4 bases, in that order; junction bases with no gene match: 6. The germline CDR1 and CDR2 sequences are SGHRS and YFSETQ. TCRdb reanalysed the 5' RACE reads using MiXCR and keeps one entry per CDR3 protein. This sample has roughly 1,500,000 distinct CDR3 sequences, with less than 35% found just once. Study results and limitations: Within beta out-of-frame sequences, the excess sharing observed between twins was weaker.

Remarks on this clonotype: No antigen is known for it.

What was sequenced was cord blood. The chain has TRBV5-1 and TRBJ1-1; 7 bases map to TRBD1. The receptor was isolated from a newborn girl in good health. The CDR3 region has the DNA TGCGCCAGCAGCTTGGCCCCGGACAGGAGCACTGAAGCTTTCTTT. Translated, it gives CASSLAPDRSTEAFF.